This TCR beta chain was captured by sequencing in a study of blood T cell repertoires in COVID-19 (dated by TCRdb to 2020 to 2021). Turning to the overall study: Collaborator samples came from the United States, Italy and Spain and covered acute and convalescent phases of COVID-19. The material from the prospective study consisted of cDNA or gDNA derived from T cells, B-cell-depleted T cells, or PBMCs. The dataset comprised deeply sampled blood TCRbeta repertoires from subjects exposed to, actively infected with, or recovered from COVID-19. The repertoires were released in a freely available public database meant as a resource for research on the immune response to SARS-CoV-2. Samples came from the ongoing ImmuneRACE study (first 160 participants) plus 1,254 subjects from 6 global collaborators. A de-identified subject ID, COVID-19 status, age in years and sex were almost always included in the sample metadata. Where HLA class I and class II types were available, the types were taken from metadata supplied by the sample provider, not from assay-based typing.

Comments on this clone: It has no known antigen specificity. No base quality values were provided; no much bigger clone lies one nucleotide off.

TCRbeta CDR3 regions were amplified from genomic DNA by means of the immunoSEQ Assay, a bias-controlled multiplex PCR. As for the authors' bioinformatics: The number of nucleated cells in each sample was estimated from the amplification of reference gene primers within the assay. To quantify the absolute abundance of each unique TCRbeta CDR3 rearrangement, sequence reads were collapsed and filtered. For each sample, productive Simpson clonality was calculated as the square root of Simpson's diversity index over productive rearrangements. TCRdb retrieved this table from immuneACCESS and kept in-frame rearrangements only. Not all clones are present; in checked studies, unresolved V genes account for under half, and no reason is known for the remainder. V and J calls and clone size follow that table, whereas D and trimming were derived from the DNA. The table for this sample lists fewer than 60,000 clones; 87% of them were counted only once. The top ten constitute roughly 9.1% of the sample.

The germline V gene gives CDR1 as MNHEY and CDR2 as SVGAGI. The CDR3 contains 16 residues, cysteine and phenylalanine counted. Solely the CDR3 DNA is kept, with 48 bases framed from the first base. V is trimmed back by 2 bases and J by 1 base, and the junction contains 8 bases that no gene match accounts for. Summary of the overall study and its limitations: The quantity of clinical and demographic metadata differed by source and by participant and was supplied without curation.

Each collaborating institution followed its own protocols to collect whole blood in K2EDTA tubes. Collaborator samples were shipped for TCRbeta analysis as frozen whole blood, isolated PBMCs, or DNA extracted from either sample type. This clonotype was obtained from a human donor with acute or convalescent COVID-19. The donor label of this sample is uncertain. Sequencing was carried out using peripheral blood. This chain is built from TRBV6-5 and TRBJ2-7, and 7 bases in between align with TRBD1. The nucleotide sequence reads TGTGCCAGCAGTTACCCGCAGGGACAGTCGTCCTACGAGCAGTACTTC. Translated, it reads CASSYPQGQSSYEQYF.